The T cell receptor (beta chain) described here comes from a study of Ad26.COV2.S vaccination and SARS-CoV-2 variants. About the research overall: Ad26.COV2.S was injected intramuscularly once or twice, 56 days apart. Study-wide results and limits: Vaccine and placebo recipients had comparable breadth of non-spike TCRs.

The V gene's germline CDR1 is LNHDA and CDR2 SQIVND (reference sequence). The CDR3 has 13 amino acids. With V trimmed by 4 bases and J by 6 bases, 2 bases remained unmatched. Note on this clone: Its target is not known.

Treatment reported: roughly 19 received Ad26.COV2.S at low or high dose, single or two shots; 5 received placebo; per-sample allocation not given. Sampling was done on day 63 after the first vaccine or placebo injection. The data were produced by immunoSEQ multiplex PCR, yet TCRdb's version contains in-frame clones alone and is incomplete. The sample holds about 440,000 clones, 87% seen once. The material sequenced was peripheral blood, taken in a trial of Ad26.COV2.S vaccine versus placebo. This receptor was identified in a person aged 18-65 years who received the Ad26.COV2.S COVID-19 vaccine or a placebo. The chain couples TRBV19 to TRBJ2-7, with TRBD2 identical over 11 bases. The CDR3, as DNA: TGTGCCAGTAGTAAGCTAGCGGGAGGCGAGCAGTACTTC. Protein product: CASSKLAGGEQYF.